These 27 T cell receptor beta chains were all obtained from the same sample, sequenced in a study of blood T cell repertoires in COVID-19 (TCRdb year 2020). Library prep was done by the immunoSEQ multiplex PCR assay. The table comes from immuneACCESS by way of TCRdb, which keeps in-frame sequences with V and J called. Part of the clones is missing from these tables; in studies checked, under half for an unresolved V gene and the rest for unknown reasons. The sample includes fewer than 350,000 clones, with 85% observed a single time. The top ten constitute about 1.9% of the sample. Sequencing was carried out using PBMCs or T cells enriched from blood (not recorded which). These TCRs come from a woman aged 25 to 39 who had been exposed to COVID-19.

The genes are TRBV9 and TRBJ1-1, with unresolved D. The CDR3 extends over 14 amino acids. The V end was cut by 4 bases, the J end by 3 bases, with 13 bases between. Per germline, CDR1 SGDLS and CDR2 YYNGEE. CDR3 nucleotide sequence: TGTGCCAGCAGCCCCGAGCCGGGTGACACTGAAGCTTTCTTT. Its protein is CASSPEPGDTEAFF.

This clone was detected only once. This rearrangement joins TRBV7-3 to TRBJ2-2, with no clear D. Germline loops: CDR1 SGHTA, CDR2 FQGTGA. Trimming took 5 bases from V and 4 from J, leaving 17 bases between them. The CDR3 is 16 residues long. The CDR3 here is CASSRTGARSTGELFF. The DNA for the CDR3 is TGTGCCAGCAGCCGCACCGGAGCCCGGAGCACCGGGGAGCTGTTTTTT.

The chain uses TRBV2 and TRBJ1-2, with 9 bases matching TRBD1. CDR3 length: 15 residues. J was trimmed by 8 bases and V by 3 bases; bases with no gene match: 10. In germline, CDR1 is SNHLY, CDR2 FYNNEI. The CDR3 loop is CASSDTGGPIGGYTF. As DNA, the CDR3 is TGTGCCAGCAGTGATACAGGGGGCCCTATTGGAGGCTACACCTTC.

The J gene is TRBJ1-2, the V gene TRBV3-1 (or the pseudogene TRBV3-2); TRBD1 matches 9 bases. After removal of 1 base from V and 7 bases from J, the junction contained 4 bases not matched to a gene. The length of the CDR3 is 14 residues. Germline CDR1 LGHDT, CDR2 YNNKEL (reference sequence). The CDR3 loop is CASSQGDRERGYTF. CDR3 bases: TGTGCCAGCAGCCAAGGGGACAGGGAGCGTGGCTACACCTTC.

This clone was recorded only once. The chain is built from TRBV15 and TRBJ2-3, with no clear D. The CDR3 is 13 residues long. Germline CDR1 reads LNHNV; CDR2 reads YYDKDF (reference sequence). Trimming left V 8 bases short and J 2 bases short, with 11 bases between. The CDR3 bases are TGTGCCACCCAAGGCAGGCTCACAGATACGCAGTATTTT. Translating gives CATQGRLTDTQYF.

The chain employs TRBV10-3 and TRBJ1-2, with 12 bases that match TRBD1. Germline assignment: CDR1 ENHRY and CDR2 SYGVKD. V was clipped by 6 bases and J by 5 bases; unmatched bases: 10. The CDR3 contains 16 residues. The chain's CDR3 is CAIRNGTGGVGYGYTF. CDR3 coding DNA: TGTGCCATCAGGAACGGGACAGGGGGCGTTGGTTATGGCTACACCTTC.

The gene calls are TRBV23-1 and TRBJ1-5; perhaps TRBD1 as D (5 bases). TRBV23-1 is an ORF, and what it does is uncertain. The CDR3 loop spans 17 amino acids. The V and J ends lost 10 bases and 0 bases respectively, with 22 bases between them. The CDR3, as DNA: TGCGCCATCCCCCACAGGATTAGCGGGTTTAGCAATCAGCCCCAGCATTTT. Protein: CAIPHRISGFSNQPQHF.

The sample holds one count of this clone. Here the CDR3 reads CASSRENRGQTQYF. The CDR3, as DNA: TGTGCCAGCAGCCGCGAGAACAGGGGGCAAACGCAGTATTTT. The V gene is TRBV7-3, the J gene TRBJ2-3, with 9 bases aligning to TRBD1. Germline CDR1 is SGHTA and CDR2 is FQGTGA. The CDR3 has 14 amino acids. After removal of 5 bases from V and 9 bases from J, the junction contained 9 bases not matched to a gene. The variable domain in full, completed from reference TRBV7-3 and TRBJ2-3, reads GAGVSQTPSNKVTEKGKYVELRCDPISGHTALYWYRQSLGQGPEFLIYFQGTGAADDSGLPNDRFFAVRPEGSVSTLKIQRTERGDSAVYLCASSRENRGQTQYFGPGTRLTVL.

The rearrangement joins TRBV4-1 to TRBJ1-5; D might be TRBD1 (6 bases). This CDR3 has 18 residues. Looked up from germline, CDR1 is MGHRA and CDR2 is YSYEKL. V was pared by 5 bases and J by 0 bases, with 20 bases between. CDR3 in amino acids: CASSIETNTGYSNQPQHF. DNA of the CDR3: TGCGCCAGCAGCATCGAAACCAATACAGGGTATAGCAATCAGCCCCAGCATTTT.

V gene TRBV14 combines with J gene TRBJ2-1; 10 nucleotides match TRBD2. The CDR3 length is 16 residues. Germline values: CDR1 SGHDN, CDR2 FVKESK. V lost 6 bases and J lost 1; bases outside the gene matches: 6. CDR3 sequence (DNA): TGTGCCAGCAGACCTAGCGGGGGCGGTTCCTACAATGAGCAGTTCTTC. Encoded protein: CASRPSGGGSYNEQFF.

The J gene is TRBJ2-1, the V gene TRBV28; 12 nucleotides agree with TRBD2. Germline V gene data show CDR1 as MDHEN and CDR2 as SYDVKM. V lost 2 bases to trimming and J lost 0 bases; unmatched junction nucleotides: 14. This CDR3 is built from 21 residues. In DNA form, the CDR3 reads TGTGCCAGCAGTTTAACCCCAATGGCGACTAGCGGGAGCCGCTCCTACAATGAGCAGTTCTTC. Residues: CASSLTPMATSGSRSYNEQFF.

The CDR3 is CASSPTFDSYEQYF. In DNA form, the CDR3 reads TGTGCCAGCAGCCCTACGTTTGACTCCTACGAGCAGTACTTC. The rearrangement links TRBV9 to TRBJ2-7, with D unclear. Germline V lookup: CDR1 SGDLS, CDR2 YYNGEE. Between the trimmed V and J ends, which lost 4 bases and 0 bases, there was a span of 11 bases. The CDR3 extends over 14 amino acids.

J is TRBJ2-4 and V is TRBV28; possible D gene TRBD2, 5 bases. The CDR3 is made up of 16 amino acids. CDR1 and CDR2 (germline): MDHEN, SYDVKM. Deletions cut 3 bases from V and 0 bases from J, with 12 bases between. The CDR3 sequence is CASSFRGILAKNIQYF. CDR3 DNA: TGTGCCAGCAGTTTTCGGGGTATACTAGCCAAAAACATTCAGTACTTC.

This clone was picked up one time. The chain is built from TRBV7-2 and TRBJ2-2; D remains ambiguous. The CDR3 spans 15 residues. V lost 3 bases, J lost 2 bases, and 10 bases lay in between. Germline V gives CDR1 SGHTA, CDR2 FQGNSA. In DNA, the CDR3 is TGTGCCAGCAGCTTTGGCCGACATAACACCGGGGAGCTGTTTTTT. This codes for CASSFGRHNTGELFF.

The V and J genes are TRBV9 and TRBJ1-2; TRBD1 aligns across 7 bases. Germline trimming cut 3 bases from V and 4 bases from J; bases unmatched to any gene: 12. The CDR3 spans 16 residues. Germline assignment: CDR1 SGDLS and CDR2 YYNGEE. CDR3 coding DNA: TGTGCCAGCAGCGGGTTGACAGGGAGAGGGGTCTATGGCTACACCTTC. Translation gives CASSGLTGRGVYGYTF. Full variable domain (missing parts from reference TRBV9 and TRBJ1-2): DSGVTQTPKHLITATGQRVTLRCSPRSGDLSVYWYQQSLDQGLQFLIQYYNGEERAKGNILERFSAQQFPDLHSELNLSSLELGDSALYFCASSGLTGRGVYGYTFGSGTRLTVV.

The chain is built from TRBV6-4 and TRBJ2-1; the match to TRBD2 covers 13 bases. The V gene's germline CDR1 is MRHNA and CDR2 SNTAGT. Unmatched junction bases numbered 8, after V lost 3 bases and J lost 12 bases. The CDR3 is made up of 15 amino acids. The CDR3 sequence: CASSELAGGPIRQFF. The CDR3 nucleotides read TGTGCCAGCAGTGAACTAGCGGGAGGGCCTATCAGGCAGTTCTTC.

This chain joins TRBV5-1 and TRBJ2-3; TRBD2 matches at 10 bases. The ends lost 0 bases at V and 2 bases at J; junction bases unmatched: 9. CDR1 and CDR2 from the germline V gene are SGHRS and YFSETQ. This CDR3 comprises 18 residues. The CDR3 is CASSLALAGGPLTDTQYF. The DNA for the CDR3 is TGCGCCAGCAGCTTGGCGTTAGCGGGGGGCCCCCTCACAGATACGCAGTATTTT.

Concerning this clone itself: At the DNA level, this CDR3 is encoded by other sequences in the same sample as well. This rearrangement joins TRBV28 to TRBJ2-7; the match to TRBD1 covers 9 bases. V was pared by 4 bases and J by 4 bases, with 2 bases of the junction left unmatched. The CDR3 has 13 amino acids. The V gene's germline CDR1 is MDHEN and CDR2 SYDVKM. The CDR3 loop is CASSSGQGYEQYF. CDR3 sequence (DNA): TGTGCCAGCAGTTCGGGACAGGGATACGAGCAGTACTTC. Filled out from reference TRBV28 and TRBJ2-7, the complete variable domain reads DVKVTQSSRYLVKRTGEKVFLECVQDMDHENMFWYRQDPGLGLRLIYFSYDVKMKEKGDIPEGYSVSREKKERFSLILESASTNQTSMYLCASSSGQGYEQYFGPGTRLTVT.

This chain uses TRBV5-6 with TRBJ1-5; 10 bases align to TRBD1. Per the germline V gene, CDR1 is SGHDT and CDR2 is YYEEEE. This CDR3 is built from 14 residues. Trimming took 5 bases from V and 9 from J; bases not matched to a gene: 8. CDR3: CASSPDRGNGPQHF. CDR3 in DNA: TGTGCCAGCAGTCCGGACAGGGGGAACGGGCCCCAGCATTTT.

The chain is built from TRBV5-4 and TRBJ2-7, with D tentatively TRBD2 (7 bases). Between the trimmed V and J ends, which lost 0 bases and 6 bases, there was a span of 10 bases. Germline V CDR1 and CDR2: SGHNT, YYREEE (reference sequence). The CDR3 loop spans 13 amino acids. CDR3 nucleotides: TGTGCCAGCAGCTTGGACAGGGAGGGCGAGCAGTACTTC. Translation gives CASSLDREGEQYF.

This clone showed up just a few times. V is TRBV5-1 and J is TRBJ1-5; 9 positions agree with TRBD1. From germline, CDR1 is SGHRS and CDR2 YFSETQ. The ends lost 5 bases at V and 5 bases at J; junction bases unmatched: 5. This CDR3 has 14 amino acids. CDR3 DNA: TGCGCCAGCAGACCAGACAGGGGGGATCAGCCCCAGCATTTT. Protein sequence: CASRPDRGDQPQHF. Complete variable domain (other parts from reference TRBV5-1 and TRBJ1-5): KAGVTQTPRYLIKTRGQQVTLSCSPISGHRSVSWYQQTPGQGLQFLFEYFSETQRNKGNFPGRFSGRQFSNSRSEMNVSTLELGDSALYLCASRPDRGDQPQHFGDGTRLSIL.

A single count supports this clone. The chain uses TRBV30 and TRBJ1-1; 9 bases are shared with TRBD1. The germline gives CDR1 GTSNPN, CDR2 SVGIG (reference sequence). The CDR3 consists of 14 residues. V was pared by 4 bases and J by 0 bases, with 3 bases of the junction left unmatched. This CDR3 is CAWITGGVNTEAFF. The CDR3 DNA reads TGTGCCTGGATAACAGGGGGCGTGAACACTGAAGCTTTCTTT.

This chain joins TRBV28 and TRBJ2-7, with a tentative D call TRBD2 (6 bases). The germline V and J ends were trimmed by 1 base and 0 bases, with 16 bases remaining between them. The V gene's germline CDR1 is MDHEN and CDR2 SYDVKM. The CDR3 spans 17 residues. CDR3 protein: CASSLSISGVSSYEQYF. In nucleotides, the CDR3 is TGTGCCAGCAGTTTATCGATATCGGGAGTTAGCTCCTACGAGCAGTACTTC.

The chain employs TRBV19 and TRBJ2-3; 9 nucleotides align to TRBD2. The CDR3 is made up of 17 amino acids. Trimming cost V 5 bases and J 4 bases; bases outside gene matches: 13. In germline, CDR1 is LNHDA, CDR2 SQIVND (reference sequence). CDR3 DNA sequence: TGTGCCAGTAGTCGTGGACTAGCGTCGACTCGGGCAGATACGCAGTATTTT. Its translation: CASSRGLASTRADTQYF.

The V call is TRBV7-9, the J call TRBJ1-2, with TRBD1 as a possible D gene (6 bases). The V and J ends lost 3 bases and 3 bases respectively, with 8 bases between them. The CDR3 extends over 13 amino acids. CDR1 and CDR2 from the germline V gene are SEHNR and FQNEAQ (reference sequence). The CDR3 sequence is CASSFRGDYGYTF. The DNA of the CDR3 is TGTGCCAGCAGCTTCAGGGGTGACTATGGCTACACCTTC.

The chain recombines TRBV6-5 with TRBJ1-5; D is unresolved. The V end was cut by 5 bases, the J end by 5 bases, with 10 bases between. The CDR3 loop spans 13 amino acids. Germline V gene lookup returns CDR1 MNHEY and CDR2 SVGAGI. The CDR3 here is CASSNSRDQPQHF. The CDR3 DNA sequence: TGTGCCAGCAGTAATTCTCGGGATCAGCCCCAGCATTTT.

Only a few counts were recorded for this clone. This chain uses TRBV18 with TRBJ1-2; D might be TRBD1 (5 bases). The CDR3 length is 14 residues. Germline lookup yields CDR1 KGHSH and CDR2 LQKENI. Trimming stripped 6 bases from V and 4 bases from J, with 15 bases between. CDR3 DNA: TGTGCCAGCTCCGATTACGCAGGGATCTATGGCTACACCTTC. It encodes CASSDYAGIYGYTF.